Here is one TCR beta chain with its context. The CDR3 loop spans 15 amino acids. Trimming pared 0 bases from V and 0 bases from J, leaving 8 bases between. Germline CDR1 LGHNA, CDR2 YSLEER. This sample stems from a study of T cell changes during pregnancy in multiple sclerosis. TCRdb's table, derived via immunoSEQ multiplex PCR, lists solely in-frame clones and lacks some. This sample has under 80,000 clones, with approximately 89% found just once. The material sequenced was peripheral blood, taken in the second trimester of pregnancy. The J gene is TRBJ1-1, the V gene TRBV4-3; D unresolved. The TCR comes from a female donor with multiple sclerosis, enrolled in a pregnancy study. The CDR3 is CASSQERRMNTEAFF. CDR3 sequence (DNA): TGCGCCAGCAGCCAAGAGCGCCGAATGAACACTGAAGCTTTCTTT.